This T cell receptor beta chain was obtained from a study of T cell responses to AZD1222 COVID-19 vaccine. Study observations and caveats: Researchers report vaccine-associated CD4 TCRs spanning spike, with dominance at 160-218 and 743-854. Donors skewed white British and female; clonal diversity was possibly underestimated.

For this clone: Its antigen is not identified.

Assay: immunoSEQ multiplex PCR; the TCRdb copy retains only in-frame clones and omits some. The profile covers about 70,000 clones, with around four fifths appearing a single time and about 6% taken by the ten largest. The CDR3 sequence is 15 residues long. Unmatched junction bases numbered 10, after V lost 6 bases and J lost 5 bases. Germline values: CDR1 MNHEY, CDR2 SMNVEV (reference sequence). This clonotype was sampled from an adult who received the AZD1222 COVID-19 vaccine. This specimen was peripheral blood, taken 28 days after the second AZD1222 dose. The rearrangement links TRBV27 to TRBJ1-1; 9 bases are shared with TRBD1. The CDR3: CASSQRGQGSTEAFF. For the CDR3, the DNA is TGTGCCAGCAGCCAAAGGGGACAGGGTTCGACTGAAGCTTTCTTT.